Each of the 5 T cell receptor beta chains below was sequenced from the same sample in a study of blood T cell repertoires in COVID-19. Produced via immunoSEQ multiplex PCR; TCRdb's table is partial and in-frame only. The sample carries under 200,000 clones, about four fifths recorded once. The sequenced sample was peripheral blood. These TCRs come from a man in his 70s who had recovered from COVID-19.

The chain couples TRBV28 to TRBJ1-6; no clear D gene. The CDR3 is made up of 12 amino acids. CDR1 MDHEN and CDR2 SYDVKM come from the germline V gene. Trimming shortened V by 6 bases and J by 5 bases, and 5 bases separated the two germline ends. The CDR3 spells CASRFNNSPLHF. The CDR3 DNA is TGTGCCAGCAGATTTAATAATTCACCCCTCCACTTT.

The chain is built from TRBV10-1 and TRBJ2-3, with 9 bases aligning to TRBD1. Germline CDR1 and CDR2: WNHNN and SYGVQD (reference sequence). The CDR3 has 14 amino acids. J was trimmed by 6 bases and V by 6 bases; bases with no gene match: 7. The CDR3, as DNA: TGCGCCAGCAGCCGGGACAGGGTTAGGGATACGCAGTATTTT. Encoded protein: CASSRDRVRDTQYF.

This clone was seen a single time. CDR3 protein: CASSPSSGSVGTQYF. The CDR3 DNA follows: TGTGCCAGTAGTCCATCTAGCGGGAGTGTCGGGACCCAGTACTTC. This chain connects TRBV19 to TRBJ2-5; the match to TRBD2 covers 10 bases. The J segment lost 7 bases and the V segment lost 5 bases, leaving 10 bases of the junction unmatched. CDR1 LNHDA and CDR2 SQIVND come from the germline V gene (reference sequence). The CDR3 covers 15 residues. The whole variable domain, remainder taken from reference TRBV19 and TRBJ2-5, is DGGITQSPKYLFRKEGQNVTLSCEQNLNHDAMYWYRQDPGQGLRLIYYSQIVNDFQKGDIAEGYSVSREKKESFPLTVTSAQKNPTAFYLCASSPSSGSVGTQYFGPGTRLLVL.

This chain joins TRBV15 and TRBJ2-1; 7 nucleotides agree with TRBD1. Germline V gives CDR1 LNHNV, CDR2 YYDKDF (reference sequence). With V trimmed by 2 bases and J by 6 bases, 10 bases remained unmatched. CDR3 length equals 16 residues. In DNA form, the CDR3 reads TGTGCCACCAGCAGAATGCAGGGGGTAAGGGGCAATGAGCAGTTCTTC. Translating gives CATSRMQGVRGNEQFF.

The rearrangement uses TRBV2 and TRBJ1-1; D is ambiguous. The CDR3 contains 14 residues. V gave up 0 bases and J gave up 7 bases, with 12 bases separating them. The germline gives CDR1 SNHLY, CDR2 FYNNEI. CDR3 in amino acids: CASSEAAAGVEAFF. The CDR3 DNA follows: TGTGCCAGCAGTGAAGCAGCGGCAGGAGTTGAAGCTTTCTTT. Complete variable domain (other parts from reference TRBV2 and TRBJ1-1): EPEVTQTPSHQVTQMGQEVILRCVPISNHLYFYWYRQILGQKVEFLVSFYNNEISEKSEIFDDQFSVERPDGSNFTLKIRSTKLEDSAMYFCASSEAAAGVEAFFGQGTRLTVV.